These 3 T cell receptor beta chains were all obtained from the same sample, sequenced in a study of STAT5B mutations in CD4+ large granular lymphocyte leukemia (dated by TCRdb to 2022 to 2024). The method behind the library was the immunoSEQ multiplex PCR assay. Imported from immuneACCESS, the table was reduced by TCRdb to in-frame sequences with V and J called. These copies leave out some clones; in studies compared against another copy, an unresolved V gene accounts for under half, and the cause of the remainder is not known. The sample table holds some 29,000 clones, of which about three quarters were seen once. The leading ten clones occupy approximately 1.1% of the sample. Material for sequencing was CD4+ T cells from blood buffy coats. The origin of the receptors is a human donor in good health.

This clone was detected a few times. This chain links TRBV19 with TRBJ2-2; D unclear. This CDR3 is 12 amino acids long. Trimming took 10 bases from V and 4 from J, leaving 10 bases between them. In germline, CDR1 is LNHDA, CDR2 SQIVND (reference sequence). The CDR3 loop reads CAIHTSTGELFF. CDR3 sequence (DNA): TGTGCCATCCATACCAGCACCGGGGAGCTGTTTTTT.

The chain recombines TRBV28 with TRBJ1-6; D is perhaps TRBD1 (5 bases). Germline loops: CDR1 MDHEN, CDR2 SYDVKM. The ends were cut back, 6 bases at V and 0 bases at J, with 15 bases in the middle. This CDR3 has 17 amino acids. The CDR3 DNA sequence: TGTGCCAGCAGGTCCGGGACGGATAGCTCCTATAATTCACCCCTCCACTTT. Translating gives CASRSGTDSSYNSPLHF.

The chain links TRBV30 to TRBJ1-4; D unresolved. V was pared by 2 bases and J by 8 bases, with 12 bases between. The CDR3 runs to 13 residues. Germline V gene data show CDR1 as GTSNPN and CDR2 as SVGIG (reference sequence). In DNA, the CDR3 is TGTGCCTGGAGTAGGCAGGTCGAAGAAAAACTGTTTTTT. Its translation is CAWSRQVEEKLFF.